Below are 21 T cell receptor beta chains sequenced from a single sample in a study of beta chain features in type 1 diabetes. Expressed TCRB transcripts got sequenced, as all isolated RNA was reverse transcribed. Assay: immunoSEQ multiplex PCR; the TCRdb copy retains only in-frame clones and omits some. The profile shows about 250,000 clones, 11% to 15% of them singletons. Sequenced: naive CD4+ T cells from blood. Source of these receptors: a woman in her thirties or forties in good health.

This clone was counted between two and nine times. The V and J genes are TRBV5-1 and TRBJ2-3; weak D call: TRBD1 (5 bases). V shed 0 bases and J shed 4 bases, with 6 bases lying between them. The CDR3 is made up of 13 amino acids. Germline lookup yields CDR1 SGHRS and CDR2 YFSETQ. For the CDR3, the DNA is TGCGCCAGCAGCTTGGAGACAGCAGATACGCAGTATTTT. This codes for CASSLETADTQYF.

This clone appeared a few times. J is TRBJ1-4 and V is TRBV5-6; D gene uncertain. Germline loops: CDR1 SGHDT, CDR2 YYEEEE. The length of the CDR3 is 13 residues. Between the trimmed V and J ends, which lost 2 bases and 6 bases, there was a span of 8 bases. CDR3 protein: CASSFRTHEKLFF. CDR3 in DNA: TGTGCCAGCAGCTTCAGGACTCATGAAAAACTGTTTTTT.

This chain connects TRBV19 to TRBJ2-4; weak D call: TRBD2 (6 bases). Germline V gene lookup returns CDR1 LNHDA and CDR2 SQIVND (reference sequence). The germline V and J ends were trimmed by 6 bases and 7 bases, with 19 bases remaining between them. CDR3 size: 15 residues. The CDR3 DNA follows: TGTGCCAGTAGCCAAAGTCAGACCCGGGGGAACATTCAGTACTTC. Translated, it gives CASSQSQTRGNIQYF.

This clone was detected many times. This chain connects TRBV5-1 to TRBJ2-5; D gene uncertain. The V gene lost 3 bases and the J gene lost 5 bases, with 8 bases spanning the gap. This CDR3 comprises 12 residues. CDR1 is SGHRS, CDR2 YFSETQ, per germline. Here the CDR3 reads CASSSEAETQYF. The DNA of the CDR3 is TGCGCCAGCAGCTCGGAAGCGGAGACCCAGTACTTC.

This rearrangement joins TRBV12-5 to TRBJ2-7; D might be TRBD1 (6 bases). This CDR3 region has 12 residues. Germline V gene sequence: CDR1 LGHNT, CDR2 FRNRAP. V lost 3 bases to trimming and J lost 6 bases, with 9 bases between them. The CDR3 is CASGLIGGEQYF. CDR3 DNA: TGTGCTAGTGGTTTAATAGGGGGCGAGCAGTACTTC.

V and J are TRBV7-9 and TRBJ2-5; no clear D gene. Germline V gene data show CDR1 as SEHNR and CDR2 as FQNEAQ (reference sequence). The V and J ends lost 1 base and 4 bases respectively, with 10 bases between them. This CDR3 contains 14 residues. The CDR3 DNA reads TGTGCCAGCAGCTTAGGTTTTGCAGGAGAGACCCAGTACTTC. Translating it yields CASSLGFAGETQYF.

This clone was counted between two and nine times. V is TRBV2 and J is TRBJ2-6; D not certain. The CDR3 has 13 amino acids. CDR1 is SNHLY, CDR2 FYNNEI, per germline. V was cut by 11 bases and J by 6 bases, with 14 bases left in between. The CDR3 reads CAGQLLEANVLTF. CDR3 bases: TGTGCCGGTCAATTGTTAGAGGCCAACGTCCTGACTTTC.

This clone was counted between two and nine times. The V gene is TRBV6-1, the J gene TRBJ2-3; 10 bases fit TRBD2. Germline values: CDR1 MNHNS, CDR2 SASEGT. V shed 1 base, J shed 5 bases, and the junction held 9 bases outside the gene matches. The CDR3 totals 17 residues. CDR3 sequence reads: CASSEVRSGGAQDTQYF. CDR3 DNA sequence: TGTGCCAGCAGTGAAGTTAGGAGCGGGGGGGCCCAAGATACGCAGTATTTT.

On this clone: The junction departs from germline at one end; a sequencing error may be responsible. Other DNA sequences in this specimen translate into the identical CDR3. The V gene is TRBV11-2, the J gene TRBJ2-5; 7 nucleotides line up with TRBD1. The germline V gene encodes CDR1 SGHAT and CDR2 FQNNGV. CDR3 length: 15 residues. The CDR3 sequence is CASSSRQGAMETQYF. CDR3 nucleotides: TGTGCCAGTAGCTCGAGACAGGGAGCAATGGAGACCCAGTACTTC.

This clone was observed a handful of times. The chain carries TRBV7-2 and TRBJ2-5, with D maybe TRBD2 (6 bases). From germline, CDR1 is SGHTA and CDR2 FQGNSA. V shed 1 base and J shed 10 bases, with 16 bases lying between them. The CDR3 has 14 residues. The CDR3 sequence is CASSLVGSGRGQYF. CDR3 in DNA: TGTGCCAGCAGCTTAGTCGGCTCGGGGCGGGGCCAGTACTTC.

The chain has TRBV2 and TRBJ2-1; D is perhaps TRBD1 (6 bases). The germline CDR1 and CDR2 sequences are SNHLY and FYNNEI. The CDR3 has 14 amino acids. V lost 4 bases to trimming and J lost 2 bases, with 9 bases between them. The CDR3: CASSVGGPYNEQFF. CDR3 in DNA: TGTGCCAGCAGTGTAGGGGGTCCCTACAATGAGCAGTTCTTC. The entire variable domain, with the rest obtained from reference TRBV2 and TRBJ2-1, is as follows: EPEVTQTPSHQVTQMGQEVILRCVPISNHLYFYWYRQILGQKVEFLVSFYNNEISEKSEIFDDQFSVERPDGSNFTLKIRSTKLEDSAMYFCASSVGGPYNEQFFGPGTRLTVL.

The chain links TRBV5-1 to TRBJ2-3, with D perhaps TRBD1 (5 bases). CDR1 SGHRS and CDR2 YFSETQ come from the germline V gene. V lost 0 bases to trimming and J lost 5 bases, with 10 bases between them. The CDR3 loop spans 14 amino acids. The CDR3 sequence: CASSLGQSLDTQYF. CDR3 in DNA: TGCGCCAGCAGCTTGGGACAGAGCTTAGATACGCAGTATTTT.

This chain joins TRBV5-6 and TRBJ2-3; 9 bases are shared with TRBD2. The CDR3 sequence is 17 residues long. Germline V gene sequence: CDR1 SGHDT, CDR2 YYEEEE. Germline trimming cut 6 bases from V and 0 bases from J; bases unmatched to any gene: 11. The CDR3, as DNA: TGTGCCAGCAACCCCGTCGGGCGGGGGGGTAGCACAGATACGCAGTATTTT. The encoded protein is CASNPVGRGGSTDTQYF.

The rearrangement uses TRBV21-1 and TRBJ2-7; the D call of TRBD1 is as the table states it, not checked on the DNA. TRBV21-1 is a recognized pseudogene. The CDR3 totals 15 residues. CDR3 sequence reads: CASSRGQRITYEQYF. As DNA, the CDR3 is TGTGCCAGCAGCAGGGGACAGCGGATAACCTACGAGCAGTACTTC.

The chain has TRBV25-1 and TRBJ1-6, with 8 bases matching TRBD1. The length of the CDR3 is 14 residues. Germline V lookup: CDR1 MGHDK, CDR2 SYGVNS. V trimming: 6 bases; J trimming: 9 bases; junction bases outside the gene matches: 7. CDR3 residues: CASSRTGRSSPLHF. The CDR3 DNA sequence: TGTGCCAGCAGCCGGACAGGGAGAAGTTCACCCCTCCACTTT.

This clone has a handful of counts. The CDR3 reads CASSLVLAGGIYEQYF. As DNA, the CDR3 is TGCGCCAGCAGCTTGGTACTGGCGGGGGGCATTTACGAGCAGTACTTC. V usage is TRBV5-1 and J usage is TRBJ2-7, with 8 bases matching TRBD2. The J segment lost 4 bases and the V segment lost 0 bases, leaving 9 bases of the junction unmatched. CDR1 is SGHRS, CDR2 YFSETQ, per germline. This CDR3 has 16 amino acids.

CDR3 DNA sequence: TGTGCCAGCAGCTTGGTGTACGGACAGAAGGACACTGAAGCTTTCTTT. Translated: CASSLVYGQKDTEAFF. The chain links TRBV5-4 to TRBJ1-1; TRBD1 might be the D (6 bases). The CDR3 has 16 amino acids. Germline V gene sequence: CDR1 SGHNT, CDR2 YYREEE (reference sequence). Trimming removed 0 bases at V and 3 bases at J, with 15 bases between.

This clone was detected a few times. The gene calls are TRBV7-8 and TRBJ1-4, with D possibly TRBD1 on 5 matching bases. The ends were cut back, 5 bases at V and 7 bases at J, with 17 bases in the middle. Germline-derived CDR1 and CDR2 are SGHVS and FQNEAQ. The CDR3 is 15 residues long. CDR3 sequence reads: CASSAGHPKSEKLFF. Written as DNA, the CDR3 is TGTGCCAGCAGCGCAGGACACCCTAAGAGTGAAAAACTGTTTTTT.

This clone was seen more than once but under ten times. This chain connects TRBV10-3 to TRBJ2-3; TRBD2 aligns across 11 bases. Germline values: CDR1 ENHRY, CDR2 SYGVKD. With 4 bases clipped from V and 3 bases from J, the junction kept 6 bases outside the gene matches. The CDR3 is made up of 16 amino acids. The CDR3 loop reads CAISVLAGARTDTQYF. In DNA, the CDR3 is TGTGCCATCAGTGTACTAGCGGGAGCTAGGACAGATACGCAGTATTTT.

About this clone: A junction boundary mismatches the germline segment, possibly from a read error. CDR3 protein: CASTLLAGGPWETQYF. The CDR3 DNA reads TGTGCCAGCACCTTACTAGCGGGGGGGCCTTGGGAGACCCAGTACTTC. The genes are TRBV13 and TRBJ2-5; 13 nucleotides agree with TRBD2. Germline-derived CDR1 and CDR2 are PRHDT and FYEKMQ (reference sequence). The CDR3 length is 16 residues.

A few counts support this clone. J is TRBJ1-5 and V is TRBV10-3, with D tentatively TRBD1 (5 bases). The germline CDR1 and CDR2 sequences are ENHRY and SYGVKD. Trimming pared 2 bases from V and 6 bases from J, leaving 11 bases between. The CDR3 is 14 residues long. CDR3 sequence: CAISEVGGTQPQHF. In DNA, the CDR3 is TGTGCCATCAGTGAGGTCGGGGGGACTCAGCCCCAGCATTTT.